This TCR beta chain was recovered during a study of early T cells in non-severe SARS-CoV-2 infection. This clonotype was seen only a few times. The CDR3 has 12 residues. Germline CDR1 reads MNHNY; CDR2 reads SVGAGI (reference sequence). V gave up 5 bases and J gave up 6 bases, with 11 bases separating them. Each CDR3 protein is one row after TCRdb ran MiXCR on the 5' RACE reads. Altogether about 36,000 distinct CDR3 sequences are present, over 4.5% being singletons, with the ten largest covering less than 35%. This TCR came from an adult who was a healthcare worker with PCR-confirmed SARS-CoV-2 infection or an uninfected control (not recorded which). The sequenced material came from whole blood. The V gene is TRBV6-6, the J gene TRBJ2-7; D gene unclear. In DNA, the CDR3 is TGTGCCAGCAGTACGGACGTGAGCGAGCAGTACTTC. This sequence encodes CASSTDVSEQYF.